One T cell receptor beta chain is described in this entry. Antigen specificity is unknown. Unique molecular identifiers were affixed to discrete cDNA molecules within the library. Using its own MiXCR run on the RACE reads, TCRdb lists one record per CDR3 protein. The sample includes approximately 96,000 distinct CDR3 sequences, 7.5% to 10% of them seen just once. This sample is drawn from a study of human T cells and chemical hapten exposure. Turning to the study itself: Upper back patch tests used 0.01% DPC, scored after 6 days. Small pooled library volume differences chiefly drove per-sample TCR yield variation. Findings and caveats of the study: Sensitizing to DPC left TCRs with a frequency above 1 in 1000 unaltered.

This CDR3 has 13 amino acids. Germline CDR1 and CDR2: SEHNR and FQNEAQ (reference sequence). Trimming took off 5 bases at V and 5 bases at J, with 12 bases between the two ends. Time point: patch test 2, 6 weeks after DPC sensitization. Treatment described: therapeutic diphenylcyclopropenone sensitization with weekly scalp DPC. The specimen comprised whole blood, sampled in connection with sensitization to the hapten diphenylcyclopropenone (DPC). The chain employs TRBV7-9 and TRBJ1-1; D remains unclear. The receptor's source is a woman in her thirties or forties with alopecia areata. Some clones in this sample may be carry-over from other donors' samples. The CDR3 here is CASSKMVGTEAFF. CDR3 sequence (DNA): TGTGCCAGCAGCAAGATGGTTGGGACTGAAGCTTTCTTT.